This TCR beta chain was retrieved from a study of T cell repertoires in cytomegalovirus infection. TCRdb re-called the reads through MiXCR, storing one row per CDR3 protein. Among about 310,000 distinct CDR3 sequences listed, about a sixth were seen once. CDR3 size: 15 residues. Germline CDR1 reads SNHLY; CDR2 reads FYNNEI. Between the trimmed V and J ends, which lost 7 bases and 2 bases, there was a span of 15 bases. The chain is built from TRBV2 and TRBJ2-1; TRBD1 is a possible D gene (5 bases). This TCR derives from a human donor in good health (CMV status not recorded). Some clones in this sample may be carry-over from other donors' samples. Sequenced material: PBMCs. CDR3 nucleotide sequence: TGTGCCAGCAAGACAGACTTTAGCACCTACAATGAGCAGTTCTTC. This sequence encodes CASKTDFSTYNEQFF.